This T cell receptor (beta chain) originates from a study of blood T cells in healthy people across ages. General study points: Shifts in expanded clonotypes may have been confounded by donor CMV status, which was unknown.

Primed by a sample-barcoded 5' primer and a J-beta primer mix, a second PCR proceeded for roughly 6 to 12 cycles. TCRdb itself ran the 5' RACE reads through MiXCR, one entry per CDR3 protein. The sample has fewer than 1,000,000 distinct CDR3 sequences; about 46% are singletons. The CDR3 extends over 14 amino acids. J lost 4 bases, V lost 8 bases, and 9 bases had no gene match. From germline, CDR1 is GTSNPN and CDR2 SVGIG (reference sequence). This clonotype was found many times. As yet, its antigen is unknown. This receptor was taken from a man older than 75 in good health. The chain is built from TRBV30 and TRBJ1-5, with 9 bases aligning to TRBD1. The sequenced sample consisted of blood. Written as DNA, the CDR3 is TGTGCCAGTTTTACCGGGACAGGGAATCAGCCCCAGCATTTT. It is translated as CASFTGTGNQPQHF.